The rows below give T cell receptor beta chains drawn from one sample of a study of lymphopenia after photon versus proton radiotherapy. The table came from immunoSEQ multiplex PCR; TCRdb's copy has only in-frame clones and leaves some out. This sample yields fewer than 25,000 clones, of which approximately 90% are seen a single time; approximately 10% belongs to the top ten. This material consisted of peripheral blood, taken from a patient treated with proton-based radiotherapy. All receptors derive from a man at least 80 years old with esophageal cancer. The conserved cysteine and the conserved F or W are not part of the CDR3 here. The order of the fields is V gene, J gene, CDR3 length, CDR3 protein.

>TRBV27|TRBJ2-5|14
ASSLFTLSGQETQY
>TRBV7-3|TRBJ2-7|13
ASSLMAGLNYEQY
>TRBV7-6|TRBJ2-3|14
ASSVSLGTSFDTQY
>TRBV27|TRBJ1-1|12
ASSSGTGNTEAF
>TRBV10-3|TRBJ2-3|12
AISDNGSTDTQY
>TRBV30|TRBJ1-5|10
AWSGGQSPQH
>TRBV18|TRBJ1-3|12
ASSRWVPGNTIY
>TRBV10-2|TRBJ2-7|13
ASSESAGGPYEQY
>TRBV29-1|TRBJ2-3|12
SANRDRVIDTQY
>TRBV7-3|TRBJ2-7|13
ASSLNPAPAYEQY
>TRBV2|TRBJ2-7|10
ASRGAAYEQY
>TRBV18|TRBJ1-3|12
ASSPPEDGNTIY
>TRBV5-1|TRBJ1-1|12
ASSLGTTNTEAF
>TRBV27|TRBJ1-4|14
ASSDGRDRGSEKLF
>TRBV5-1|TRBJ2-2|12
ASSFIGGIGELF
>TRBV5-4|TRBJ1-2|12
ASSLLQRNYGYT
>TRBV11-2|TRBJ2-1|12
ASSSTGTPNEQF
>TRBV11-1|TRBJ2-1|15
ASSSPREEPGDNEQF
>TRBV7-3|TRBJ2-2|11
ASSRGQSGELF
>TRBV5-1|TRBJ2-7|13
ASSLDGTAVSEQY
>TRBV5-1|-|13
ASSLSGTGTYEQY
>TRBV9|TRBJ2-1|14
ASSEGGRNRGNEQF
>TRBV4-3|TRBJ1-3|13
ASSHRTGRENTIY
>TRBV7-2|TRBJ1-5|11
ASSPTYVLPQH
>TRBV14|TRBJ1-2|13
ASSPLGQNLYGYT
>TRBV19|TRBJ1-5|13
ASTGGTGGATPQH
>TRBV5-1|TRBJ1-2|12
ASSFGTRGYGYT
>TRBV7-3|TRBJ2-3|14
ASSPGASGGADTQY
>TRBV21-1|-|13
ASRSNRGNSYEQY
>TRBV27|TRBJ2-7|11
ASRVFGSYEQY
>TRBV10-2|TRBJ2-7|11
ASSETRYYEQY
>TRBV4-1|TRBJ2-7|14
ASSQAAAGLSYEQY
>TRBV5-6|TRBJ1-1|13
ASSGDRKRAKKAF
>TRBV30|TRBJ1-1|10
AWKLWRVEAF
>TRBV11-2|TRBJ2-7|14
ASSPTPGQGAGEQY
>TRBV4-1|TRBJ2-7|13
ASSAPGTRKYEQY
>TRBV9|TRBJ1-4|14
ASSEGPLATNEKLF
>TRBV7-9|TRBJ2-7|14
ASSLVSRGSSYEQY
>TRBV20-1|TRBJ2-7|9
SGGQGYEQY